One T cell receptor (beta chain) is described in this entry. Its cognate antigen is unknown. These data are taken from a study of cytomegalovirus exposure and HLA in healthy donors. TCRdb's table, derived via immunoSEQ multiplex PCR, lists solely in-frame clones and lacks some. The data hold 100,000 to 130,000 clones, with around 95% observed a single time. Study conclusions and caveats: Generally TCR sequences proved uncommon, though certain public TCRs appeared in numerous donors.

V lost 8 bases to trimming and J lost 2 bases; unmatched junction nucleotides: 8. The CDR3 consists of 15 residues. CDR1 is MDHEN and CDR2 is SYDVKM in the germline V gene. The sample comprised PBMCs. J is TRBJ2-2 and V is TRBV28; TRBD2 agrees at 7 bases. This clonotype was sampled from a woman between 18 and 29 years old in good health and CMV-seronegative. The CDR3 sequence is CASGPSGPNTGELFF. CDR3 sequence (DNA): TGTGCCAGCGGCCCTAGCGGCCCTAACACCGGGGAGCTGTTTTTT.